The sequence of this T cell receptor (beta chain) was determined in a study of blood T cell repertoires in COVID-19. Study summary: COVID-19 samples collected from the United States, Italy and Spain covered acute and convalescent phases. The cDNA or gDNA used as material had been derived from T cells, B-cell-depleted T cells, or PBMCs.

Germline V gene lookup returns CDR1 SGHDT and CDR2 YYEEEE. This CDR3 is 15 amino acids long. V gave up 4 bases and J gave up 1 base, with 14 bases separating them. In the source study's methods: Nucleated cell counts were estimated from reference gene primer amplification. TCRdb's copy holds only in-frame clones and misses some; the assay was immunoSEQ multiplex PCR. V, J and clone size are taken as reported in that table, and D and trimming were inferred from the DNA itself. The repertoire holds 100,000 to 150,000 clones, with 70% to 90% as singletons. This clonotype was sampled from a man aged 50-60 years with acute or convalescent COVID-19. J is TRBJ1-1 and V is TRBV5-6; D remains unclear. Material for sequencing was peripheral blood. For the CDR3, the DNA is TGTGCCAGCAGCATTGGAGCATTTCCGAACACTGAAGCTTTCTTT. It yields the protein CASSIGAFPNTEAFF.